Below, 30 T cell receptor beta chains from the same sample are listed, as sequenced in a study of T cell responses to AZD1222 COVID-19 vaccine. TCRdb's copy holds only in-frame clones and misses some; the assay was immunoSEQ multiplex PCR. This table holds some 69,000 clones, under 90% found once. The sequencing here drew on peripheral blood, taken 28 days after the second AZD1222 dose. The receptor source for this set is an adult who received the AZD1222 COVID-19 vaccine.

V usage is TRBV19 and J usage is TRBJ1-5, with D maybe TRBD1 (6 bases). This CDR3 contains 17 residues. V lost 5 bases, J lost 5 bases, and 22 bases lay in between. Per germline, CDR1 LNHDA and CDR2 SQIVND (reference sequence). In DNA form, the CDR3 reads TGTGCCAGTAGTTTAAGACAGGCTGAGGTTGGGGATCAGCCCCAGCATTTT. Protein sequence: CASSLRQAEVGDQPQHF.

V usage is TRBV5-1 and J usage is TRBJ2-1, with D tentatively TRBD1 or TRBD2 (5 bases each). The CDR3 covers 13 residues. In germline, CDR1 is SGHRS, CDR2 YFSETQ. V shed 4 bases and J shed 7 bases, with 12 bases lying between them. This chain's CDR3 is CASSPDTGNEQFF. CDR3 nucleotide sequence: TGCGCCAGCAGCCCGGACACGGGAAATGAGCAGTTCTTC.

The chain links TRBV4-1 to TRBJ1-1, with a tentative D call TRBD1 (6 bases). The ends were cut back, 2 bases at V and 5 bases at J, with 18 bases in the middle. The CDR3 runs 16 residues. The V gene's germline CDR1 is MGHRA and CDR2 YSYEKL. The CDR3 sequence: CASSQPRDGGRTEAFF. Written as DNA, the CDR3 is TGCGCCAGCAGCCAACCTAGAGACGGGGGGCGGACTGAAGCTTTCTTT.

This clone appeared a few times. The rearrangement joins TRBV5-1 to TRBJ2-3; D not certain. Germline V gives CDR1 SGHRS, CDR2 YFSETQ. The V gene lost 0 bases and the J gene lost 3 bases, with 11 bases spanning the gap. This CDR3 region has 15 residues. The CDR3 nucleotides are TGCGCCAGCAGCTTGGGACCTCGGACGACAGATACGCAGTATTTT. As protein: CASSLGPRTTDTQYF.

CDR3 residues: CASSRTSQGSTGELFF. The CDR3 region has the DNA TGCGCCAGCAGCCGAACTAGCCAAGGGAGCACCGGGGAGCTGTTTTTT. This chain uses TRBV5-1 with TRBJ2-2; D is possibly TRBD2 (6 bases). This CDR3 contains 16 residues. V lost 4 bases, J lost 4 bases, and 17 bases lay in between. The V gene's germline CDR1 is SGHRS and CDR2 YFSETQ.

The genes are TRBV7-2 and TRBJ2-4; possibly TRBD2 for D (6 bases). V was cut by 5 bases and J by 9 bases, with 14 bases left in between. This CDR3 spans 13 amino acids. Germline V lookup: CDR1 SGHTA, CDR2 FQGNSA. CDR3 bases: TGTGCCAGCAGCGTGGGATCCGGGGGCATTCAGTACTTC. Translation: CASSVGSGGIQYF.

This clone appeared once. The chain recombines TRBV6-5 with TRBJ1-3; D gene unclear. The length of the CDR3 is 14 residues. In germline, CDR1 is MNHEY, CDR2 SVGAGI. V gave up 7 bases and J gave up 2 bases, with 12 bases separating them. Here the CDR3 reads CASTRVGTGNTIYF. CDR3 sequence (DNA): TGTGCCAGCACCCGAGTGGGTACTGGAAACACCATATATTTT.

V usage is TRBV5-1 and J usage is TRBJ2-3; TRBD2 agrees at 12 bases. V shed 3 bases and J 5 bases; nucleotides not matched to a gene: 1. The CDR3 length is 14 residues. Germline lookup yields CDR1 SGHRS and CDR2 YFSETQ. CDR3 loop: CASSSTSGGDTQYF. CDR3 DNA: TGCGCCAGCAGCTCGACTAGCGGGGGAGATACGCAGTATTTT. Using reference TRBV5-1 and TRBJ2-3 for the parts outside the CDR3, the full variable domain is KAGVTQTPRYLIKTRGQQVTLSCSPISGHRSVSWYQQTPGQGLQFLFEYFSETQRNKGNFPGRFSGRQFSNSRSEMNVSTLELGDSALYLCASSSTSGGDTQYFGPGTRLTVL.

This clone was seen a handful of times. This sequence joins TRBV13 and TRBJ1-6; D remains unclear. This CDR3 contains 12 residues. Looked up from germline, CDR1 is PRHDT and CDR2 is FYEKMQ (reference sequence). Deletions cut 8 bases from V and 8 bases from J, with 10 bases between. As DNA, the CDR3 is TGTGCCAGCGCTAGGTGGGATTCACCCCTCCACTTT. This sequence encodes CASARWDSPLHF.

The rearrangement links TRBV6-5 to TRBJ1-2; TRBD1 might be the D (5 bases). This CDR3 has 14 amino acids. V lost 8 bases and J lost 4, with 17 bases in between. Germline CDR1 reads MNHEY; CDR2 reads SVGAGI. The CDR3: CASSNSRVGYGYTF. The CDR3 nucleotides are TGTGCCAGCTCAAATTCCAGGGTTGGCTATGGCTACACCTTC.

The chain employs TRBV5-6 and TRBJ1-6, with D unresolved. There are 15 residues in the CDR3. Germline V CDR1 and CDR2: SGHDT, YYEEEE. Deletions cut 0 bases from V and 6 bases from J, with 10 bases between. CDR3 residues: CASSLALAANSPLHF. The CDR3 nucleotides are TGTGCCAGCAGCTTGGCTCTGGCAGCTAATTCACCCCTCCACTTT.

The chain joins TRBV10-2 to TRBJ2-7, with TRBD1 as a possible D gene (5 bases). V was pared by 6 bases and J by 3 bases, with 15 bases between. The germline V gene encodes CDR1 WSHSY and CDR2 SAAADI. This CDR3 spans 14 amino acids. The CDR3 region has the DNA TGCGCCAGCAGAAGGGGAAACGGGTACTACGAGCAGTACTTC. This encodes CASRRGNGYYEQYF.

This clone occurred a few times. The V and J genes are TRBV10-1 and TRBJ2-7; maybe TRBD1 (5 bases). Per germline, CDR1 WNHNN and CDR2 SYGVQD (reference sequence). The CDR3 loop spans 12 amino acids. V shed 10 bases and J shed 0 bases, with 10 bases lying between them. The CDR3 region is CATGQSSYEQYF. CDR3 in DNA: TGCGCCACAGGACAAAGCTCCTACGAGCAGTACTTC.

The chain recombines TRBV7-9 with TRBJ2-7, with D perhaps matching TRBD1 (7 bases). CDR3 size: 15 residues. The germline V gene has CDR1 SEHNR and CDR2 FQNEAQ (reference sequence). Trimming left V 3 bases short and J 4 bases short, with 16 bases between. The CDR3 loop reads CASSFGGGAGYEQYF. For the CDR3, the DNA is TGTGCCAGCAGCTTTGGAGGGGGCGCGGGTTACGAGCAGTACTTC.

J is TRBJ2-5 and V is TRBV6-5; D remains ambiguous. The CDR3 is 13 amino acids. V shed 5 bases and J shed 5 bases, with 12 bases lying between them. The V gene's germline CDR1 is MNHEY and CDR2 SVGAGI. The CDR3 protein is CASSPGLGETQYF. Here the CDR3 DNA reads TGTGCCAGCAGTCCCGGGTTGGGGGAGACCCAGTACTTC.

The chain joins TRBV2 to TRBJ2-7; TRBD1 aligns across 7 bases. This CDR3 has 14 amino acids. Germline values: CDR1 SNHLY, CDR2 FYNNEI. The trim removed 6 bases at V and 6 bases at J, leaving 11 bases unmatched. The CDR3 protein is CASRTDRVVREQYF. The CDR3 DNA sequence: TGTGCCAGCAGAACTGACAGGGTAGTACGCGAGCAGTACTTC.

The J gene is TRBJ1-6, the V gene TRBV7-9; D unresolved. Germline CDR1 reads SEHNR; CDR2 reads FQNEAQ (reference sequence). This CDR3 is 16 amino acids long. Trimming stripped 5 bases from V and 0 bases from J, with 11 bases between. CDR3 region: CASSPLSGSYNSPLHF. The CDR3 nucleotides read TGTGCCAGCAGCCCCTTAAGTGGCTCCTATAATTCACCCCTCCACTTT.

This clone was recorded only once. The V gene is TRBV10-1, the J gene TRBJ1-1; D gene uncertain. The germline V and J ends were trimmed by 2 bases and 8 bases, with 15 bases remaining between them. The CDR3 runs to 14 residues. Germline CDR1 WNHNN, CDR2 SYGVQD (reference sequence). The CDR3 region has the DNA TGCGCCAGCAGTGAGCAATCCCGGCCCGACGAAGCTTTCTTT. The encoded protein is CASSEQSRPDEAFF.

The chain is built from TRBV5-1 and TRBJ1-6; TRBD1 matches at 9 bases. Germline values: CDR1 SGHRS, CDR2 YFSETQ. This CDR3 region has 15 residues. V gave up 0 bases and J gave up 9 bases; unmatched junction bases: 4. This chain's CDR3 is CASSLGQGVASPLHF. The CDR3 region has the DNA TGCGCCAGCAGCTTGGGACAGGGGGTAGCTTCACCCCTCCACTTT. Using reference TRBV5-1 and TRBJ1-6 for the parts outside the CDR3, the full variable domain is KAGVTQTPRYLIKTRGQQVTLSCSPISGHRSVSWYQQTPGQGLQFLFEYFSETQRNKGNFPGRFSGRQFSNSRSEMNVSTLELGDSALYLCASSLGQGVASPLHFGNGTRLTVT.

The chain's CDR3 is CASSLDADRALGYTEAFF. CDR3 nucleotide sequence: TGCGCCAGCAGCCTAGATGCGGACAGGGCCCTCGGGTACACTGAAGCTTTCTTT. V gene TRBV4-1 combines with J gene TRBJ1-1; TRBD1 aligns across 8 bases. Trimming at V came to 4 bases and at J to 3 bases, leaving 16 bases not matched to a gene. CDR1 and CDR2 (germline): MGHRA, YSYEKL. This CDR3 region has 18 residues.

This chain joins TRBV24-1 and TRBJ1-5; TRBD1 might be the D (5 bases). V lost 5 bases, J lost 5 bases, and 6 bases lay in between. The CDR3 spans 12 residues. Germline values: CDR1 KGHDR, CDR2 SFDVKD. The CDR3 DNA sequence: TGTGCCACCAGTGTGGGGGATCAGCCCCAGCATTTT. Its protein is CATSVGDQPQHF.

The chain combines TRBV29-1 with TRBJ1-2, with a tentative D call TRBD1 (6 bases). The CDR3 sequence is 12 residues long. The V gene's germline CDR1 is SQVTM and CDR2 ANQGSEA. Trimming left V 6 bases short and J 4 bases short, with 12 bases between. Written as DNA, the CDR3 is TGCAGCGTCCTGACAGGTCTCTATGGCTACACCTTC. It codes for CSVLTGLYGYTF.

This rearrangement joins TRBV11-3 to TRBJ2-6; TRBD1 matches at 10 bases. V dropped 5 bases and J dropped 0; count of bases not matched to a gene: 7. This CDR3 region has 18 residues. Germline CDR1 SGHNT, CDR2 YENEEA. This CDR3 is CASSPGQGGLSGANVLTF. CDR3 nucleotide sequence: TGTGCCAGCAGCCCAGGACAGGGGGGGCTCTCTGGGGCCAACGTCCTGACTTTC.

The V and J genes are TRBV14 and TRBJ1-2; TRBD1 matches 10 bases. Trimming removed 4 bases from V and 1 base from J; junction bases left unmatched: 12. The CDR3 contains 18 residues. CDR1 SGHDN and CDR2 FVKESK come from the germline V gene. This chain's CDR3 is CASSPRRQGAICNYGYTF. CDR3 DNA sequence: TGTGCCAGCAGCCCCCGTAGACAGGGGGCGATCTGTAACTATGGCTACACCTTC.

This chain connects TRBV3-1 (or the pseudogene TRBV3-2) to TRBJ2-7; TRBD2 matches at 12 bases. The CDR3 runs 14 residues. Germline V lookup: CDR1 LGHDT, CDR2 YNNKEL (reference sequence). Trimming at V came to 6 bases and at J to 5 bases, leaving 5 bases not matched to a gene. The CDR3 DNA reads TGTGCCAGCAGTCGACTAGCGGGGGACCACGAGCAGTACTTC. Translating it yields CASSRLAGDHEQYF.

CDR3 sequence: CASSLGGGRRETQYF. The CDR3, as DNA: TGTGCCAGCAGCTTGGGGGGGGGCCGCCGAGAGACCCAGTACTTC. The V and J genes are TRBV5-4 and TRBJ2-5, with a weak D call TRBD2 (7 bases). V was clipped by 0 bases and J by 4 bases, with 13 bases between them. The CDR3 is 15 amino acids. CDR1 is SGHNT and CDR2 is YYREEE in the germline V gene (reference sequence).

This chain uses TRBV11-2 with TRBJ2-7; a weak D match, TRBD2 (6 bases). Germline loops: CDR1 SGHAT, CDR2 FQNNGV. The V and J ends lost 5 bases and 1 base respectively, with 15 bases between them. The length of the CDR3 is 15 residues. As DNA, the CDR3 is TGTGCCAGCAGCCCTCCCGGGGGTCATTCCTACGAGCAGTACTTC. Its protein is CASSPPGGHSYEQYF.

The V call is TRBV7-2, the J call TRBJ1-1; 7 positions agree with TRBD1. The V gene's germline CDR1 is SGHTA and CDR2 FQGNSA. The CDR3 is 14 amino acids. Losses at the gene ends were 5 bases for V and 7 bases for J; bases not matched to a gene: 10. CDR3 region: CASSSLGTASEAFF. In DNA form, the CDR3 reads TGTGCCAGCAGCAGCCTAGGGACAGCGAGTGAAGCTTTCTTT. Looking up the rest from reference TRBV7-2 and TRBJ1-1 gives the full variable domain: GAGVSQSPSNKVTEKGKDVELRCDPISGHTALYWYRQSLGQGLEFLIYFQGNSAPDKSGLPSDRFSAERTGGSVSTLTIQRTQQEDSAVYLCASSSLGTASEAFFGQGTRLTVV.

The chain employs TRBV2 and TRBJ2-1; D is ambiguous. The CDR3 is 11 residues long. Between the trimmed V and J ends, which lost 3 bases and 7 bases, there was a span of 4 bases. Germline CDR1 reads SNHLY; CDR2 reads FYNNEI. The CDR3 region is CASSDWNEQFF. The DNA of the CDR3 is TGTGCCAGCAGTGACTGGAATGAGCAGTTCTTC. Supplemented by reference TRBV2 and TRBJ2-1, the full variable domain reads EPEVTQTPSHQVTQMGQEVILRCVPISNHLYFYWYRQILGQKVEFLVSFYNNEISEKSEIFDDQFSVERPDGSNFTLKIRSTKLEDSAMYFCASSDWNEQFFGPGTRLTVL.

The rearrangement joins TRBV9 to TRBJ2-1, with 9 nucleotides matching TRBD2. This CDR3 comprises 16 residues. The trim removed 4 bases at V and 6 bases at J, leaving 11 bases unmatched. Germline CDR1 SGDLS, CDR2 YYNGEE. The CDR3 protein is CASSPGLAPEGNEQFF. The DNA for the CDR3 is TGTGCCAGCAGCCCGGGACTAGCTCCGGAGGGCAATGAGCAGTTCTTC.